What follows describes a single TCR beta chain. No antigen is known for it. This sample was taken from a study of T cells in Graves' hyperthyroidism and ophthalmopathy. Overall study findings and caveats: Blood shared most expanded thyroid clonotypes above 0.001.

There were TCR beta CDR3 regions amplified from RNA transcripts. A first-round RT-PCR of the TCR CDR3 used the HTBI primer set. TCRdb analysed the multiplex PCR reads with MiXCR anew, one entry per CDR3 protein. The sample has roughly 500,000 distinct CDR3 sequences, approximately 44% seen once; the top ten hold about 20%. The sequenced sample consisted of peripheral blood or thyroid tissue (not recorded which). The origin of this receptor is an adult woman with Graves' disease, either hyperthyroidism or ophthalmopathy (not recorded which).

This CDR3 reads CASSASGRVGYEQYF. The CDR3 region has the DNA TGTGCCAGCTCAGCCTCGGGAAGGGTAGGCTACGAGCAGTACTTC. The chain employs TRBV18 and TRBJ2-7; weak D call: TRBD2 (5 bases). The CDR3 totals 15 residues. From germline, CDR1 is KGHSH and CDR2 LQKENI. V was pared by 5 bases and J by 3 bases, with 17 bases between.